Listed below are T cell receptor beta chains from one sample, sequenced in a study of blood T cells in healthy people across ages. TCRdb reprocessed the 5' RACE reads via MiXCR and lists one record per CDR3 protein. This sample has 750,000 to 950,000 distinct CDR3 sequences, with 25% to 35% found just once. These data were also reused for a study on T cells of mothers and their children.

Sequencing was carried out using blood. Receptors originate from a woman aged 35 to 49 in good health. CDR3s include the opening cysteine and the closing phenylalanine or tryptophan. The D gene is left open where the match is weak. Clone size is given for some rows only: seen once, a few or many times, or a class if the clone is expanded.

d_call,j_call,v_call,clone_size,cdr3_aa,cdr3_nt
.,TRBJ2-1,TRBV2,.,CASSRIPGLTSMFF,TGTGCCAGCAGCCGAATACCGGGACTGACGTCGATGTTCTTC
.,TRBJ1-3,TRBV5-1,.,CASSPLTDSGNTIYF,TGCGCCAGCAGCCCCCTGACCGACTCTGGAAACACCATATATTTT
.,TRBJ1-2,TRBV6-5,.,CASSWEGEGYTF,TGTGCCAGCAGTTGGGAAGGCGAGGGCTACACCTTC
.,TRBJ2-5,TRBV28,.,CASSLRQGYNEQYF,TGTGCCAGCAGTCTAAGGCAGGGATACAATGAGCAGTACTTC
TRBD1,TRBJ2-5,TRBV5-1,many,CASSIDRAETQYF,TGCGCCAGCAGCATCGACAGGGCCGAGACCCAGTACTTC
.,TRBJ1-4,TRBV12-3/TRBV12-4,.,CASSLQEREKLFF,TGTGCCAGCAGTTTACAGGAAAGGGAAAAACTGTTTTTT
.,TRBJ2-7,TRBV5-1,.,CASSLAGQGRTYEQYF,TGCGCCAGCAGCTTGGCCGGTCAGGGTAGGACCTACGAGCAGTACTTC
.,TRBJ2-7,TRBV4-1,many,CASSHGTGNHYEQYF,TGCGCCAGCAGCCATGGAACAGGGAACCACTACGAGCAGTACTTC
TRBD1,TRBJ1-1,TRBV5-1,many,CASSFTGDTEAFF,TGTGCCAGCAGCTTTACAGGGGACACTGAAGCTTTCTTT
.,TRBJ2-1,TRBV4-3,.,CASSQDPAVAISYNEQFF,TGCGCCAGCAGCCAAGATCCTGCGGTGGCTATATCCTACAATGAGCAGTTCTTC
.,TRBJ1-1,TRBV6-5,few,CASSYSGAGNTEAFF,TGTGCCAGCAGTTACTCAGGAGCAGGGAACACTGAAGCTTTCTTT
.,TRBJ2-7,TRBV27,many,CASSLSGESSYEQYF,TGTGCCAGCAGTTTGTCGGGGGAGAGCTCCTACGAGCAGTACTTC
TRBD1,TRBJ2-3,TRBV6-5,few,CASSYSFPGTGDLSTDTQYF,TGTGCCAGCAGTTACTCGTTCCCCGGAACAGGGGACCTTAGCACAGATACGCAGTATTTT
.,TRBJ2-3,TRBV12-3/TRBV12-4,few,CASSFVGTDTQYF,TGTGCCAGCAGTTTCGTGGGCACAGATACGCAGTATTTT
TRBD1,TRBJ1-2,TRBV29-1,many,CSVGTGTGNYGYTF,TGCAGCGTAGGGACCGGGACAGGCAACTATGGCTACACCTTC
TRBD2,TRBJ2-7,TRBV12-3/TRBV12-4,.,CASSSGTSSDEQYF,TGTGCCAGCAGTTCCGGGACTAGCAGTGACGAGCAGTACTTC
TRBD2,TRBJ2-7,TRBV6-2/TRBV6-3,.,CASSYDSGGFYEQYF,TGTGCCAGCAGTTACGATAGCGGGGGATTCTACGAGCAGTACTTC
.,TRBJ2-7,TRBV6-4,many,CASSDSELEVYEQYF,TGTGCCAGCAGTGACTCGGAACTGGAGGTATACGAGCAGTACTTC
.,TRBJ2-7,TRBV27,many,CASSIEQGYEQYF,TGTGCCAGCAGTATTGAACAGGGCTACGAGCAGTACTTC
.,TRBJ2-7,TRBV2,once,CASSTGAYEQDF,TGTGCCAGCAGCACAGGAGCCTACGAGCAGGACTTC
TRBD2,TRBJ2-7,TRBV20-1,few,CSARIPGLVGRDSYEQYF,TGCAGTGCTAGAATTCCGGGACTAGTAGGCCGGGACTCCTACGAGCAGTACTTC
.,TRBJ2-7,TRBV6-6,once,CASSSWGQREQYF,TGTGCCAGCAGTTCCTGGGGACAACGCGAGCAGTACTTC
TRBD1,TRBJ2-7,TRBV7-9,many,CASSRTGTGTYEQYF,TGTGCCAGCAGTCGAACCGGGACAGGGACCTACGAGCAGTACTTC
.,TRBJ2-5,TRBV6-5,.,CASSFLQGRLGGTQYF,TGTGCCAGCAGTTTCCTACAGGGGCGGCTGGGGGGGACCCAGTACTTC
.,TRBJ2-5,TRBV12-3/TRBV12-4,few,CASSLVVTETQYF,TGTGCCAGCAGTTTAGTGGTTACCGAGACTCAGTACTTC
TRBD1,TRBJ1-1,TRBV7-2,few,CASSLGRQGAGAFF,TGTGCCAGCAGCTTAGGTCGGCAGGGGGCAGGAGCTTTCTTT
TRBD2,TRBJ2-7,TRBV7-3,few,CAYPTSGPLEQYF,TGTGCCTACCCGACTAGCGGGCCTTTAGAGCAGTACTTC